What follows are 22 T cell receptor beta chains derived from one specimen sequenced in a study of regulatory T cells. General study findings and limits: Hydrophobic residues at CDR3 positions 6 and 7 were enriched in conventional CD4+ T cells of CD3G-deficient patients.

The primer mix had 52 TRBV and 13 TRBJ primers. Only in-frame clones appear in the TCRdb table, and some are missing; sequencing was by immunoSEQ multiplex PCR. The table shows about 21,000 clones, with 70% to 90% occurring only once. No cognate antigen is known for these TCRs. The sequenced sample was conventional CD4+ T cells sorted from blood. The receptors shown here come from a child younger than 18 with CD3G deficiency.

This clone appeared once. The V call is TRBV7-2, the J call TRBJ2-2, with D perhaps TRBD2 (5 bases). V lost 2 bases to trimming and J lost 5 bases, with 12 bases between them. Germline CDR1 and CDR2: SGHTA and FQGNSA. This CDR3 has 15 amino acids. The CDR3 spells CASSLQSGSTGELFF. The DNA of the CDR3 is TGTGCCAGCAGCTTACAGTCGGGATCGACCGGGGAGCTGTTTTTT.

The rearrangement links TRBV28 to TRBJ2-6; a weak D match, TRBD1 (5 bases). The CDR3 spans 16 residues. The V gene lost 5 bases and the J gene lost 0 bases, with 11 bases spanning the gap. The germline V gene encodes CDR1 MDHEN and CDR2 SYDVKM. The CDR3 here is CASSRRVPSGANVLTF. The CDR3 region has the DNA TGTGCCAGCAGTCGCAGGGTCCCCTCTGGGGCCAACGTCCTGACTTTC.

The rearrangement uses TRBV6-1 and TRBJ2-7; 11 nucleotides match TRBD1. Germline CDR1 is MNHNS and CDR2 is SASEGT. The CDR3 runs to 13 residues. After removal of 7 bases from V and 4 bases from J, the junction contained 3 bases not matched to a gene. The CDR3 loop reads CASTDRGPYEQYF. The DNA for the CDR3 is TGTGCCAGCACGGACAGGGGGCCATACGAGCAGTACTTC.

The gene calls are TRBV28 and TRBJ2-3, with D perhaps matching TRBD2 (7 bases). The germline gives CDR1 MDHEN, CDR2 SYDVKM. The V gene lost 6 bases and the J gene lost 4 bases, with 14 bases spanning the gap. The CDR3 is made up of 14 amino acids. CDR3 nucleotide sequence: TGTGCCAGCAGCAGCGGGAAGGGGGCAGATACGCAGTATTTT. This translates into CASSSGKGADTQYF.

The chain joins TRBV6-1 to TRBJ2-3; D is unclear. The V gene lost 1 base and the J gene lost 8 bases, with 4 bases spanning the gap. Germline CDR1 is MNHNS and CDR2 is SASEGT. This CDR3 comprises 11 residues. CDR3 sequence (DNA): TGTGCCAGCAGTGAAGTAGCTACGCAGTATTTT. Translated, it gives CASSEVATQYF.

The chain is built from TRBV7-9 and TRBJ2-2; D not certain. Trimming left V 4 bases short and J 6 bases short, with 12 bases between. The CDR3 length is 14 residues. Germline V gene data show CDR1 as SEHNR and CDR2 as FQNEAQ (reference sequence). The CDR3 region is CASSSSKRSGELFF. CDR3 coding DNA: TGTGCCAGCAGCTCAAGTAAACGATCCGGGGAGCTGTTTTTT.

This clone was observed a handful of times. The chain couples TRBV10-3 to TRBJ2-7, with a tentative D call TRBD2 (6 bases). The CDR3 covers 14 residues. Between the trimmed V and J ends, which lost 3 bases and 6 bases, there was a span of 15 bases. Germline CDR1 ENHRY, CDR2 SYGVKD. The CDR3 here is CAISDRGRTGEQYF. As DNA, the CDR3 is TGTGCCATCAGTGATAGAGGGAGGACTGGCGAGCAGTACTTC.

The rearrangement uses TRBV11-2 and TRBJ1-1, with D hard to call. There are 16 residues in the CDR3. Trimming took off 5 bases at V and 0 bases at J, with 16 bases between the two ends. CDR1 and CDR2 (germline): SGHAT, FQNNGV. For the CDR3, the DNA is TGTGCCAGCAGCCCATTGGGTAACAACATGAACACTGAAGCTTTCTTT. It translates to CASSPLGNNMNTEAFF. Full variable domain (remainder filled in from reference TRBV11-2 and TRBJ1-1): EAGVAQSPRYKIIEKRQSVAFWCNPISGHATLYWYQQILGQGPKLLIQFQNNGVVDDSQLPKDRFSAERLKGVDSTLKIQPAKLEDSAVYLCASSPLGNNMNTEAFFGQGTRLTVV.

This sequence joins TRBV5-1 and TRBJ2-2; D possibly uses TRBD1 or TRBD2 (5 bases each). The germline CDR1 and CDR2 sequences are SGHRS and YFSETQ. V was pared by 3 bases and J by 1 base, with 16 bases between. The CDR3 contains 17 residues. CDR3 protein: CASSSSGTALNTGELFF. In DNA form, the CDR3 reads TGCGCCAGCAGCTCCAGTGGGACGGCATTGAACACCGGGGAGCTGTTTTTT.

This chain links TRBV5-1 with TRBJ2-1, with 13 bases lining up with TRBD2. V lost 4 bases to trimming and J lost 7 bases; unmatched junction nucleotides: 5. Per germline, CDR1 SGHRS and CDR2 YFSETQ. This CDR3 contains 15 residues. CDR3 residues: CASSPGLAGRNEQFF. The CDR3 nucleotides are TGCGCCAGCAGCCCGGGACTAGCGGGGAGGAATGAGCAGTTCTTC.

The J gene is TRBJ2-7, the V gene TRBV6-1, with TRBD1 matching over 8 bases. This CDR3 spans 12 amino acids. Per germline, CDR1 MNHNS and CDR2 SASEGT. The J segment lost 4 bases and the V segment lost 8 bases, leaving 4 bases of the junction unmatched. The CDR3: CASRGQVYEQYF. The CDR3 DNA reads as TGTGCCAGCCGGGGACAGGTTTACGAGCAGTACTTC.

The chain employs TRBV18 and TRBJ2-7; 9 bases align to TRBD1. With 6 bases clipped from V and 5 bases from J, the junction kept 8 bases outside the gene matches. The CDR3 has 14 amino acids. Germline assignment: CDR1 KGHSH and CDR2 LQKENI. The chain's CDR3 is CASSPGQGDHEQYF. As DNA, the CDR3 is TGTGCCAGCTCGCCGGGACAGGGTGACCACGAGCAGTACTTC.

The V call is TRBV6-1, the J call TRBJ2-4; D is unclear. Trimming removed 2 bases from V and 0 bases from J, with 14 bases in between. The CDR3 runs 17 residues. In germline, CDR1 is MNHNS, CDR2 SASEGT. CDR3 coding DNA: TGTGCCAGCAGTGAAATGGGCACCCAGCTAGCCAAAAACATTCAGTACTTC. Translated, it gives CASSEMGTQLAKNIQYF.

CDR3 DNA sequence: TGTGCCAGCAGCTTATTCGGGAGGACAGATACGCAGTATTTT. This encodes CASSLFGRTDTQYF. The V gene is TRBV11-2, the J gene TRBJ2-3; 7 bases agree with TRBD2. CDR1 and CDR2 from the germline V gene are SGHAT and FQNNGV. V shed 2 bases, J shed 3 bases, and the junction held 2 bases outside the gene matches. The CDR3 runs to 14 residues.

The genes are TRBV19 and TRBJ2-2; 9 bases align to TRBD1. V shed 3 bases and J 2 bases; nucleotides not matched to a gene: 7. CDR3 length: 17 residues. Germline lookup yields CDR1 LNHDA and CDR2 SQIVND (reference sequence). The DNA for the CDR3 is TGTGCCAGTAGTATTGGGACAGGGAGTCTTAACACCGGGGAGCTGTTTTTT. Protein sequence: CASSIGTGSLNTGELFF.

CDR3 DNA: TGTGCCACCCTGGACACTTTCTCCTACGAGCAGTACTTC. Its protein is CATLDTFSYEQYF. The rearrangement joins TRBV28 to TRBJ2-7; TRBD1 is a possible D gene (5 bases). The CDR3 covers 13 residues. The ends were cut back, 10 bases at V and 0 bases at J, with 13 bases in the middle. The germline CDR1 and CDR2 sequences are MDHEN and SYDVKM.

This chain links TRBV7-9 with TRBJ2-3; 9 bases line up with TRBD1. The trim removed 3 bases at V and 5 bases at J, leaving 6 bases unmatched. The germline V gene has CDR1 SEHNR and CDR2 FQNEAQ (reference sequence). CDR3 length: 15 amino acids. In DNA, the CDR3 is TGTGCCAGCAGCTTTACAGGGGGCCAAGGAGATACGCAGTATTTT. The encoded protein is CASSFTGGQGDTQYF.

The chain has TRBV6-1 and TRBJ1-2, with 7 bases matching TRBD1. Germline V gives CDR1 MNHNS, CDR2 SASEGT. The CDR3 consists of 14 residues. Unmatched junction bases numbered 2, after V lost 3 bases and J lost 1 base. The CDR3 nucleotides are TGTGCCAGCAGTGAGGGGACAGTTAACTATGGCTACACCTTC. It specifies CASSEGTVNYGYTF.

CDR3 sequence (DNA): TGTGCCACCCGCCGGACTAGCGGGGACTCAGATACGCAGTATTTT. Its protein is CATRRTSGDSDTQYF. The gene calls are TRBV6-9 and TRBJ2-3, with 12 bases matching TRBD2. The ends lost 10 bases at V and 4 bases at J; junction bases unmatched: 9. The CDR3 is made up of 15 amino acids. From germline, CDR1 is MNHGY and CDR2 SVAAGI.

CDR3 sequence (DNA): TGTGCCAGCAGTGAGACAGGGGTCGGGTATGGCTACACCTTC. Amino acids: CASSETGVGYGYTF. The chain has TRBV6-1 and TRBJ1-2, with 8 bases matching TRBD1. The length of the CDR3 is 14 residues. Germline CDR1 reads MNHNS; CDR2 reads SASEGT. V was pared by 3 bases and J by 5 bases, with 5 bases of the junction left unmatched.

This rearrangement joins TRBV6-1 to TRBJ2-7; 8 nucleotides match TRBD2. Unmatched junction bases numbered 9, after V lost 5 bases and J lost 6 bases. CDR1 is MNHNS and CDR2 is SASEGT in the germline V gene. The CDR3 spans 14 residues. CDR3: CASSSRTSISEQYF. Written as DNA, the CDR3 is TGTGCCAGCAGTAGCCGGACTAGCATAAGCGAGCAGTACTTC.

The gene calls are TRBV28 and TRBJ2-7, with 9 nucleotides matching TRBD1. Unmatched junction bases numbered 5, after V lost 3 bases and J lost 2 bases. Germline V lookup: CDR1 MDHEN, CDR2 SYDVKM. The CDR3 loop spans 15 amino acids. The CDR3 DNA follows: TGTGCCAGCAGTTTGACAGGGGGAGTACCCTACGAGCAGTACTTC. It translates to CASSLTGGVPYEQYF. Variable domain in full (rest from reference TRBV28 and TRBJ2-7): DVKVTQSSRYLVKRTGEKVFLECVQDMDHENMFWYRQDPGLGLRLIYFSYDVKMKEKGDIPEGYSVSREKKERFSLILESASTNQTSMYLCASSLTGGVPYEQYFGPGTRLTVT.